Below, one T cell receptor (beta chain) is given with its context. Authors' data handling: Scientists estimated how many nucleated cells there were by amplifying reference gene primers. Here immunoSEQ multiplex PCR was the method, and the copy in TCRdb shows in-frame clones only, minus some. The V and J calls and clone size are taken from that table; D and trimming were inferred from the DNA. The sample has under 250,000 clones, roughly four fifths seen once; the top ten hold 4% to 5.5%. The data were obtained in a study of blood T cell repertoires in COVID-19. Looking at the study overall: Samples taken during acute and convalescent COVID-19 were collected in the United States, Italy and Spain.

The CDR3 is 20 residues long. The junction had 10 bases not matched to a gene; V was cut back by 4 bases and J by 0 bases. Germline loops: CDR1 SNHLY, CDR2 FYNNEI. Sequencing was performed on peripheral blood. The chain carries TRBV2 and TRBJ2-1, with 15 bases fitting TRBD2. The clonotype originates from a man over 45 with active or convalescent COVID-19. The CDR3: CASSGVGLAGGRSSYNEQFF. In DNA, the CDR3 is TGTGCCAGCAGTGGGGTGGGACTAGCGGGGGGCCGGAGCTCCTACAATGAGCAGTTCTTC.